Below, one T cell receptor beta chain is given with its context. Its specificity is unknown. The source of the sample is a study of post-analysis software for immune sequencing data. Findings of the study overall: Patients showed TRBV5-6, TRBV5-1 and TRBV20-1 among roughly five TRBV segments more frequent than in controls. Those with multiple sclerosis, the patient group, showed significantly lower normalized Chao1 diversity than controls.

Unique molecular identifiers were built into the TCR beta cDNA libraries. T cells numbering about 0.85 to 11 million gave rise to some 500,000 cDNA molecules. TCRdb passed the PCR reads through MiXCR, listing each CDR3 protein once. The sample has hundreds of thousands of distinct CDR3 sequences; around 50% are singletons. CDR3 length equals 16 residues. The chain employs TRBV21-1 and TRBJ2-3; the DNA was not compared with TRBD1, the D call given in the table. TRBV21-1 is annotated as a pseudogene. The sequence derives from a girl between 5 and 17 years old with multiple sclerosis. Sequenced sample: blood. The CDR3 reads CASSIHGTRHTDTQYF. In nucleotides, the CDR3 is TGTGCCAGCAGCATCCACGGGACCCGACACACAGATACGCAGTATTTT.